The clone carrying this TCR beta chain was recorded at least ten times. The sample is drawn from a study of blood T cell repertoires in COVID-19. Study information: Samples of COVID-19 (acute and convalescent) were obtained from the United States, Italy and Spain. PBMCs, B-cell-depleted T cells, or T cells were the source of the cDNA or gDNA that made up the material.

Original handling: Cell counts per sample came from amplifying reference gene primers. Profiled with immunoSEQ multiplex PCR; TCRdb holds only in-frame clones, not every one. That table is the source of V, J and clone size, and D and trimming were worked out from the DNA. This repertoire shows around 220,000 clones, roughly 80% found once; its top ten account for 4.5% to 6%. The CDR3 has 14 amino acids. V dropped 6 bases and J dropped 2; count of bases not matched to a gene: 3. Germline-derived CDR1 and CDR2 are LNHNV and YYDKDF (reference sequence). The rearrangement uses TRBV15 and TRBJ1-5; 8 bases agree with TRBD1. This TCR was sampled from a woman older than 75 with active or convalescent COVID-19. The sequenced sample consisted of peripheral blood. The CDR3 DNA reads as TGTGCCACCAGTGGGGGACAGGGCAATCAGCCCCAGCATTTT. Translated, it gives CATSGGQGNQPQHF.